The subject of this entry is one TCR beta chain. Antigen: not known. The sample originates from a study of CD8+ T cells in alopecia areata. The study, taken as a whole, reports: Alphabeta T cells residing in normal skin are also sequenced in scalp samples. Lesional scalp, notably in alopecia totalis/universalis, had clonality above that of normal scalp.

cDNA prepared by RNA extraction and subsequent reverse transcription served as the template for sequencing. The protocol was immunoSEQ multiplex PCR, while the TCRdb copy is restricted to in-frame clones and leaves out a portion. The table has around 100,000 clones, around three fifths seen once; the top ten hold around 8.8%. The TCR originated in a human donor in good health. Source material: CD4+ T cells sorted from blood.

The CDR3 protein is CASRPGATGELFF. CDR3 coding DNA: TGCGCCAGCAGACCAGGGGCCACCGGGGAGCTGTTTTTT. The rearrangement joins TRBV5-1 to TRBJ2-2, with a possible D match to TRBD1 (6 bases). The germline V gene has CDR1 SGHRS and CDR2 YFSETQ. The CDR3 loop spans 13 amino acids. Between the trimmed V and J ends, which lost 5 bases and 4 bases, there was a span of 9 bases. Supplemented by reference TRBV5-1 and TRBJ2-2, the full variable domain reads KAGVTQTPRYLIKTRGQQVTLSCSPISGHRSVSWYQQTPGQGLQFLFEYFSETQRNKGNFPGRFSGRQFSNSRSEMNVSTLELGDSALYLCASRPGATGELFFGEGSRLTVL.